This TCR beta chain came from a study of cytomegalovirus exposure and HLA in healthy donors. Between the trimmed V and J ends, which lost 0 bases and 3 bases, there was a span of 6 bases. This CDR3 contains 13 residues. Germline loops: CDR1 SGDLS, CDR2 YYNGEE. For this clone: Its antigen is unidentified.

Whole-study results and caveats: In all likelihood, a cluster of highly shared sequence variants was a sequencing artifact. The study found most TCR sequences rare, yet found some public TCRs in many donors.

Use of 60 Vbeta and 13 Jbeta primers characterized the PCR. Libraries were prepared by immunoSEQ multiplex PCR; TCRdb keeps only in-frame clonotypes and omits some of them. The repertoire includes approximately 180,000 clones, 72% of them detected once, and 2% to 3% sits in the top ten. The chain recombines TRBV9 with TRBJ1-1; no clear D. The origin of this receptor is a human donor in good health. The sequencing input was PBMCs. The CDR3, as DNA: TGTGCCAGCAGCGTAGCTATGGACACTGAAGCTTTCTTT. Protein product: CASSVAMDTEAFF.